The 8 T cell receptor beta chains below come from one sample, sequenced in a study of cytotoxic CD8 clonotypes in ibrutinib-treated CLL. The repertoire was sequenced with immunoSEQ multiplex PCR; TCRdb's copy has only in-frame clones and lacks some. Counted here are tens of thousands of clones, roughly 54% occurring once; the ten biggest clones make up approximately 24%. Sequences were derived from PBMCs, sampled at disease progression, from a patient treated with ibrutinib. The receptor source for this set is a human donor with chronic lymphocytic leukemia.

The chain links TRBV28 to TRBJ1-2, with no clear D. V lost 7 bases to trimming and J lost 0 bases, with 18 bases between them. The CDR3 consists of 16 residues. The germline V gene has CDR1 MDHEN and CDR2 SYDVKM. The CDR3 spells CASTTFQALPNYGYTF. In DNA, the CDR3 is TGTGCCAGCACCACATTCCAGGCTCTACCTAACTATGGCTACACCTTC.

Concerning this clone: Other nucleotide sequences from this sample produce the same CDR3. The rearrangement links TRBV30 to TRBJ1-5, with a possible D match to TRBD1 (5 bases). V was clipped by 0 bases and J by 4 bases, with 7 bases between them. There are 13 residues in the CDR3. From germline, CDR1 is GTSNPN and CDR2 SVGIG (reference sequence). The CDR3 DNA reads as TGTGCCTGGAGTGTTCAGGGTAATCAGCCCCAGCATTTT. Its translation: CAWSVQGNQPQHF.

The rearrangement uses TRBV30 and TRBJ1-1; D remains ambiguous. The CDR3 extends over 14 amino acids. Trimming left V 2 bases short and J 5 bases short, with 15 bases between. Germline V gives CDR1 GTSNPN, CDR2 SVGIG (reference sequence). CDR3 sequence reads: CAWSNGLRRTEAFF. CDR3 in DNA: TGTGCCTGGAGTAACGGTCTCAGGCGGACTGAAGCTTTCTTT.

The chain couples TRBV4-3 to TRBJ2-7; perhaps TRBD1 as D (6 bases). Germline CDR1 LGHNA, CDR2 YSLEER. Trimming took 0 bases from V and 1 from J, leaving 13 bases between them. The CDR3 is 16 amino acids. CDR3 loop: CASSQDFGTLSYEQYF. CDR3 bases: TGCGCCAGCAGCCAAGATTTCGGGACACTGTCCTACGAGCAGTACTTC.

In this sample, this clone turned up a few times. The V gene is TRBV18, the J gene TRBJ2-5; 10 bases match TRBD2. Germline loops: CDR1 KGHSH, CDR2 LQKENI. Unmatched junction bases numbered 16, after V lost 4 bases and J lost 5 bases. This CDR3 has 18 residues. The CDR3 bases are TGTGCCAGCTCACAAGGCGCGGTAGCGGGGGGCCGGAGGGAGACCCAGTACTTC. It translates to CASSQGAVAGGRRETQYF. The variable domain in full, completed from reference TRBV18 and TRBJ2-5, reads NAGVMQNPRHLVRRRGQEARLRCSPMKGHSHVYWYRQLPEEGLKFMVYLQKENIIDESGMPKERFSAEFPKEGPSILRIQQVVRGDSAAYFCASSQGAVAGGRRETQYFGPGTRLLVL.

This chain links TRBV7-2 with TRBJ1-2; 7 bases are a match to TRBD1. Germline V lookup: CDR1 SGHTA, CDR2 FQGNSA. This CDR3 has 16 amino acids. Trimming cost V 0 bases and J 4 bases; bases outside gene matches: 8. The DNA of the CDR3 is TGTGCCAGCAGCTTAGCGCCGACAGGGAGCGGCTATGGCTACACCTTC. Translation gives CASSLAPTGSGYGYTF.

The J gene is TRBJ2-7, the V gene TRBV6-1, with 9 bases fitting TRBD1. Germline trimming cut 3 bases from V and 3 bases from J; bases unmatched to any gene: 12. This CDR3 is 17 amino acids long. Germline V gene lookup returns CDR1 MNHNS and CDR2 SASEGT. This CDR3 is CASSDVGPQGARYEQYF. In DNA, the CDR3 is TGTGCCAGCAGTGACGTAGGACCACAGGGGGCGCGCTACGAGCAGTACTTC.

This chain joins TRBV30 and TRBJ2-2, with D uncertain. From germline, CDR1 is GTSNPN and CDR2 SVGIG (reference sequence). The germline V and J ends were trimmed by 0 bases and 2 bases, with 13 bases remaining between them. This CDR3 spans 16 amino acids. The CDR3 sequence is CAWSVVRTNNTGELFF. The CDR3 coding sequence is TGTGCCTGGAGTGTAGTCAGGACGAACAACACCGGGGAGCTGTTTTTT. Complete variable domain (other parts from reference TRBV30 and TRBJ2-2): SQTIHQWPATLVQPVGSPLSLECTVEGTSNPNLYWYRQAAGRGLQLLFYSVGIGQISSEVPQNLSASRPQDRQFILSSKKLLLSDSGFYLCAWSVVRTNNTGELFFGEGSRLTVL.